This T cell receptor beta chain stems from a study of blood T cell repertoires in COVID-19. Whole-study context: Italy, Spain and the United States were the sources of the convalescent and acute COVID-19 samples.

Germline V lookup: CDR1 MNHEY, CDR2 SVGEGT. Trimming removed 3 bases from V and 5 bases from J, with 10 bases in between. This CDR3 region has 13 residues. This table comes from immunoSEQ multiplex PCR, and its TCRdb copy is limited to in-frame clones, with some not included. The sample shows some 180,000 clones, 88% of them seen only once. The V gene is TRBV6-2 or TRBV6-3, the J gene TRBJ2-5; D uncertain. The clonotype comes from a middle-aged man with active or convalescent COVID-19. The material sequenced was peripheral blood. The CDR3 loop reads CASSYPGGETQYF. The CDR3 DNA sequence: TGTGCCAGCAGTTATCCGGGTGGGGAGACCCAGTACTTC.